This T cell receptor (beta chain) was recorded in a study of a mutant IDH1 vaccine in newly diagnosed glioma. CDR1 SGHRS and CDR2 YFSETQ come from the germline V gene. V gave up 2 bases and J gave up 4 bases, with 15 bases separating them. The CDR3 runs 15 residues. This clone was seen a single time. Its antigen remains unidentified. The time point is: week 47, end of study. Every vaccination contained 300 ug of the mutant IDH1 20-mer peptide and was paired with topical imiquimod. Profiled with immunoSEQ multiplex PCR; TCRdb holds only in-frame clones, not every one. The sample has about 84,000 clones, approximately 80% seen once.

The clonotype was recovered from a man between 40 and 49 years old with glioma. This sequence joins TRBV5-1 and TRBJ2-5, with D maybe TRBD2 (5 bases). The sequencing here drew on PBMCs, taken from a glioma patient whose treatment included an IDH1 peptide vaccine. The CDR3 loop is CASSLSGEGGETQYF. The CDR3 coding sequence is TGCGCCAGCAGCTTAAGTGGCGAGGGTGGAGAGACCCAGTACTTC.